The sample holds a few counts of the clone carrying this T cell receptor (beta chain). Its target is not known. This sample stems from a study of beta chain features in type 1 diabetes. For the study at large: In all, 107,917,701 sorted cells from all samples were analyzed.

General observations from the study: For cells with high TCR expression, cDNA sequencing could yield over-representation. In type 1 diabetes patients, VDJ junctions had fewer insertions; deletions at these junctions were more frequent. Shorter TCRB CDR3s, moderately but significantly so, were found in Type 1 diabetes patients in all four CD4+ subsets.

The V end was cut by 5 bases, the J end by 0 bases, with 14 bases between. Per germline, CDR1 SEHNR and CDR2 FQNEAQ (reference sequence). This CDR3 spans 16 amino acids. The investigators reverse transcribed all of the isolated RNA, so they sequenced expressed TCRB transcripts. Profiling relied on immunoSEQ multiplex PCR, and the TCRdb table lists in-frame clones only, not all of them. The sample contains some 370,000 clones, around 10% of which appear only once. The single heparinised draw taken from each donor contained 90 to 150 mL of blood on average. The receptor comes from a man under 40 with type 1 diabetes. Sequenced material: central memory CD4+ T cells from blood. The chain has TRBV7-9 and TRBJ1-3; no clear D. The CDR3 spells CASSPLIRGSGNTIYF. DNA for the CDR3: TGTGCCAGCAGCCCTTTAATACGGGGCTCTGGAAACACCATATATTTT.